Below, 32 T cell receptor beta chains from the same sample are listed, as sequenced in a study of blood T cell repertoires in COVID-19. Clones were sequenced by immunoSEQ multiplex PCR, and TCRdb holds only the in-frame ones, with some missing. In the table there are about 250,000 clones, over 80% of which are singletons. Sequenced input: peripheral blood. These receptor sequences come from a woman aged 55-69 years with active or convalescent COVID-19.

This chain links TRBV18 with TRBJ2-3, with a possible D match to TRBD1 (5 bases). V was trimmed by 0 bases and J by 6 bases, leaving 10 bases between them. The CDR3 contains 14 residues. Germline CDR1 is KGHSH and CDR2 is LQKENI. In DNA, the CDR3 is TGTGCCAGCTCACCACCCAACAGGATGGATACGCAGTATTTT. Protein: CASSPPNRMDTQYF.

The V gene is TRBV18, the J gene TRBJ1-2, with 8 bases that match TRBD1. CDR3 size: 17 residues. The germline CDR1 and CDR2 sequences are KGHSH and LQKENI. Trimming took 2 bases from V and 2 from J; bases not matched to a gene: 10. CDR3 nucleotides: TGTGCCAGCTCACCAGGACAGGGCCTCGAGATCAACTATGGCTACACCTTC. It encodes CASSPGQGLEINYGYTF. Drawing the rest from reference TRBV18 and TRBJ1-2, the complete variable domain is NAGVMQNPRHLVRRRGQEARLRCSPMKGHSHVYWYRQLPEEGLKFMVYLQKENIIDESGMPKERFSAEFPKEGPSILRIQQVVRGDSAAYFCASSPGQGLEINYGYTFGSGTRLTVV.

This chain connects TRBV21-1 to TRBJ1-1. TRBV21-1 is flagged as a pseudogene. The CDR3 is made up of 14 amino acids. CDR3 amino acids: CASRGGEPNTEAFF. CDR3 nucleotide sequence: TGTGCCAGCAGAGGGGGGGAACCCAACACTGAAGCTTTCTTT.

This clone was counted a few times. The rearrangement uses TRBV2 and TRBJ2-1, with 10 bases identical to TRBD2. The CDR3 loop spans 14 amino acids. The germline V gene encodes CDR1 SNHLY and CDR2 FYNNEI. J lost 16 bases, V lost 5 bases, and 14 bases had no gene match. This chain's CDR3 is CASSTMGLATDRFF. The CDR3 DNA is TGTGCCAGCAGTACGATGGGACTAGCGACCGATCGATTCTTC.

The V gene is TRBV5-1, the J gene TRBJ2-3; 12 bases line up with TRBD1. CDR3 size: 17 residues. The trim removed 0 bases at V and 2 bases at J, leaving 4 bases unmatched. Germline assignment: CDR1 SGHRS and CDR2 YFSETQ. The CDR3: CASSLEGTGGITDTQYF. CDR3 DNA: TGCGCCAGCAGCTTGGAGGGGACAGGGGGCATCACAGATACGCAGTATTTT.

This clone was seen once. V is TRBV7-9 and J is TRBJ2-7; D is perhaps TRBD1 (5 bases). Looked up from germline, CDR1 is SEHNR and CDR2 is FQNEAQ (reference sequence). The V end lost 4 bases, the J end lost 7 bases, and 14 bases lay between the germline ends. The CDR3 covers 13 residues. The CDR3 DNA sequence: TGTGCCAGCAGCTCCACAGGAGTCGGGGAGCAGTACTTC. Protein product: CASSSTGVGEQYF.

This sequence joins TRBV7-3 and TRBJ2-7; TRBD2 agrees at 14 bases. Per germline, CDR1 SGHTA and CDR2 FQGTGA. The J segment lost 5 bases and the V segment lost 5 bases, leaving 5 bases of the junction unmatched. This CDR3 contains 15 residues. The chain's CDR3 is CASSDGTSGSNEQYF. For the CDR3, the DNA is TGTGCCAGCAGCGATGGGACTAGCGGGAGCAACGAGCAGTACTTC.

This CDR3 reads CASSPTSEDTQYF. The CDR3 nucleotides are TGTGCCAGCTCACCAACTAGCGAGGATACGCAGTATTTT. V gene TRBV18 combines with J gene TRBJ2-3, with 7 bases that match TRBD2. This CDR3 spans 13 amino acids. V was pared by 2 bases and J by 6 bases, with 2 bases of the junction left unmatched. CDR1 KGHSH and CDR2 LQKENI come from the germline V gene.

This rearrangement joins TRBV9 to TRBJ2-3, with 13 bases identical to TRBD2. The germline CDR1 and CDR2 sequences are SGDLS and YYNGEE. The CDR3 covers 16 residues. V shed 1 base, J shed 6 bases, and the junction held 5 bases outside the gene matches. CDR3 region: CASSVNGLAGADTQYF. CDR3 bases: TGTGCCAGCAGCGTAAATGGACTAGCGGGAGCGGATACGCAGTATTTT.

This clone was detected only a few times. The CDR3 nucleotides are TGTGCCAGCAGCGAGTACAGGGGCAGCACAGATACGCAGTATTTT. This translates into CASSEYRGSTDTQYF. V and J are TRBV3-1 (or the pseudogene TRBV3-2) and TRBJ2-3; TRBD1 matches 7 bases. Germline assignment: CDR1 LGHDT and CDR2 YNNKEL (reference sequence). The V and J ends lost 5 bases and 0 bases, in that order; junction bases with no gene match: 5. This CDR3 contains 15 residues.

The chain links TRBV5-1 to TRBJ2-6; 8 nucleotides align to TRBD1. The CDR3 is made up of 17 amino acids. Germline V gene data show CDR1 as SGHRS and CDR2 as YFSETQ. Germline trimming cut 4 bases from V and 0 bases from J; bases unmatched to any gene: 6. The DNA of the CDR3 is TGCGCCAGCAGCCTCGGACAGGGATCCTCTGGGGCCAACGTCCTGACTTTC. The encoded protein is CASSLGQGSSGANVLTF.

The rearrangement joins TRBV12-5 to TRBJ2-5; tentative D call: TRBD2 (5 bases). This CDR3 has 14 amino acids. V was pared by 5 bases and J by 1 base, with 11 bases between. CDR1 and CDR2 from the germline V gene are LGHNT and FRNRAP. Written as DNA, the CDR3 is TGTGCTAGTGGTCCCGGACTTGCCCAAGAGACCCAGTACTTC. As protein: CASGPGLAQETQYF.

In its sample, this clone was seen a few times. The rearrangement links TRBV28 to TRBJ1-5; the match to TRBD1 covers 7 bases. Trimming at V came to 5 bases and at J to 3 bases, leaving 10 bases not matched to a gene. The germline V gene encodes CDR1 MDHEN and CDR2 SYDVKM. The CDR3 length is 16 residues. Here the CDR3 reads CASSTSIQGSNQPQHF. In DNA form, the CDR3 reads TGTGCCAGCAGTACCTCAATACAGGGGTCCAATCAGCCCCAGCATTTT.

J is TRBJ1-5 and V is TRBV3-1 (or the pseudogene TRBV3-2); D ambiguous. The V end lost 1 base, the J end lost 7 bases, and 8 bases lay between the germline ends. Germline-derived CDR1 and CDR2 are LGHDT and YNNKEL (reference sequence). This CDR3 spans 13 amino acids. The chain's CDR3 is CASSQGPVQPQHF. CDR3 coding DNA: TGTGCCAGCAGCCAAGGTCCGGTGCAGCCCCAGCATTTT.

CDR3 in DNA: TGTGCCATCAGTGAAGCACCCGTTTACGAGCAGTACGTC. It encodes CAISEAPVYEQYV. The chain combines TRBV10-3 with TRBJ2-7, with no clear D. This CDR3 comprises 13 residues. V lost 3 bases, J lost 4 bases, and 10 bases lay in between. Germline V lookup: CDR1 ENHRY, CDR2 SYGVKD.

The J gene is TRBJ2-5, the V gene TRBV29-1; D not certain. Trimming removed 5 bases at V and 0 bases at J, with 7 bases between. The germline CDR1 and CDR2 sequences are SQVTM and ANQGSEA. The CDR3 consists of 12 residues. The CDR3: CSVIVNQETQYF. For the CDR3, the DNA is TGCAGCGTTATTGTTAACCAAGAGACCCAGTACTTC.

The chain recombines TRBV29-1 with TRBJ1-1; no definite D call. CDR1 and CDR2 from the germline V gene are SQVTM and ANQGSEA. Between the trimmed V and J ends, which lost 6 bases and 0 bases, there was a span of 8 bases. The CDR3 is 12 amino acids. CDR3 sequence (DNA): TGCAGCGTCGACGGGATGAACACTGAAGCTTTCTTT. Amino acid sequence: CSVDGMNTEAFF. Full variable domain (rest looked up from reference TRBV29-1 and TRBJ1-1): SAVISQKPSRDICQRGTSLTIQCQVDSQVTMMFWYRQQPGQSLTLIATANQGSEATYESGFVIDKFPISRPNLTFSTLTVSNMSPEDSSIYLCSVDGMNTEAFFGQGTRLTVV.

The CDR3 here is CASSFSSHGTGELFF. The CDR3 bases are TGTGCCAGCAGCTTCTCATCCCACGGCACCGGGGAGCTGTTTTTT. The J gene is TRBJ2-2, the V gene TRBV5-4; no firm D call. Germline assignment: CDR1 SGHNT and CDR2 YYREEE (reference sequence). Trimming pared 2 bases from V and 4 bases from J, leaving 12 bases between. The CDR3 covers 15 residues.

The chain combines TRBV19 with TRBJ2-2, with D perhaps matching TRBD2 (6 bases). This CDR3 has 18 residues. Trimming removed 7 bases at V and 4 bases at J, with 25 bases between. Germline V lookup: CDR1 LNHDA, CDR2 SQIVND (reference sequence). The DNA for the CDR3 is TGTGCCAGTACTCACTTGATGGCGGGATTAATTTCCACCGGGGAGCTGTTTTTT. Protein product: CASTHLMAGLISTGELFF.

This chain uses TRBV11-3 with TRBJ2-3, with 9 bases fitting TRBD2. The CDR3 runs 16 residues. Germline lookup yields CDR1 SGHNT and CDR2 YENEEA. The V segment lost 6 bases and the J segment 2 bases; nucleotides outside the gene matches: 9. The CDR3, as DNA: TGTGCCAGCAGGCCCCGGCGGGAGGGCCACACAGATACGCAGTATTTT. Translated, it gives CASRPRREGHTDTQYF.

The CDR3 DNA reads as TGTGCCACCAATACAGGGTTCGGGGCTTTCTTT. Its translation is CATNTGFGAFF. The V and J genes are TRBV15 and TRBJ1-1; tentatively, D is TRBD1 (6 bases). Germline lookup yields CDR1 LNHNV and CDR2 YYDKDF (reference sequence). Deletions cut 7 bases from V and 11 bases from J, with 14 bases between. This CDR3 contains 11 residues.

The CDR3 sequence is CATSDLGLAGDEQFF. The CDR3, as DNA: TGTGCCACCAGTGACCTGGGACTAGCGGGAGACGAGCAGTTCTTC. The chain uses TRBV24-1 and TRBJ2-1, with TRBD2 identical over 14 bases. This CDR3 is built from 15 residues. The V segment lost 4 bases and the J segment 10 bases; nucleotides outside the gene matches: 5. CDR1 KGHDR and CDR2 SFDVKD come from the germline V gene.

DNA of the CDR3: TGTGCCAGCAGTTCTCTTGCGGGGCCCTACGAGCAGTACGTC. This encodes CASSSLAGPYEQYV. The J gene is TRBJ2-7, the V gene TRBV14, with TRBD2 as a possible D gene (6 bases). Trimming cost V 6 bases and J 2 bases, with 14 bases left between them. The germline gives CDR1 SGHDN, CDR2 FVKESK. The CDR3 is 14 residues long.

The table lists this clone with a count of one. The J gene is TRBJ1-2, the V gene TRBV5-6, with no clear D. Germline values: CDR1 SGHDT, CDR2 YYEEEE. The V end was cut by 2 bases, the J end by 0 bases, with 8 bases between. The CDR3 has 14 amino acids. The CDR3 is CASSFGEPNYGYTF. Written as DNA, the CDR3 is TGTGCCAGCAGCTTCGGTGAGCCTAACTATGGCTACACCTTC.

This chain uses TRBV6-4 with TRBJ2-1, with TRBD1 identical over 9 bases. The V gene end was trimmed by 3 bases and the J gene end by 7 bases; junction bases not matched to a gene: 7. In germline, CDR1 is MRHNA, CDR2 SNTAGT. The CDR3 is 15 residues long. The CDR3 loop reads CASSDPGTGNNEQFF. The CDR3 bases are TGTGCCAGCAGTGATCCCGGGACAGGGAATAATGAGCAGTTCTTC.

The rearrangement joins TRBV5-5 to TRBJ2-7, with D perhaps matching TRBD2 (6 bases). V shed 0 bases and J shed 4 bases, with 11 bases lying between them. The CDR3 has 14 residues. Germline CDR1 reads SGHKS; CDR2 reads YYEKEE (reference sequence). The CDR3 region has the DNA TGTGCCAGCAGCTTGGTTCAGGGAGGATACGAGCAGTACGTC. This encodes CASSLVQGGYEQYV.

The gene calls are TRBV19 and TRBJ2-5, with 12 bases aligning to TRBD2. The CDR3 is 15 amino acids. Per the germline V gene, CDR1 is LNHDA and CDR2 is SQIVND (reference sequence). Trimming removed 2 bases from V and 5 bases from J; junction bases left unmatched: 3. The CDR3 is CASSIMLAGGETQYF. CDR3 coding DNA: TGTGCCAGTAGTATAATGCTAGCGGGAGGGGAGACCCAGTACTTC.

The chain recombines TRBV6-1 with TRBJ1-2, with 7 bases matching TRBD1. The CDR3 is 14 residues long. Germline CDR1 and CDR2: MNHNS and SASEGT. The trim removed 1 base at V and 4 bases at J, leaving 3 bases unmatched. The CDR3 loop reads CASSEVHRGYGYTF. CDR3 coding DNA: TGTGCCAGCAGTGAAGTTCACAGGGGCTATGGCTACACCTTC.

The chain carries TRBV5-6 and TRBJ2-7, with 8 positions matching TRBD1. CDR3 length equals 15 residues. Germline trimming cut 2 bases from V and 2 bases from J; bases unmatched to any gene: 6. Germline V gene lookup returns CDR1 SGHDT and CDR2 YYEEEE. The CDR3 DNA is TGTGCCAGCAGCTTCCGTGGACAGGGCACCTACGAGCAGTACGTC. It translates to CASSFRGQGTYEQYV.

CDR3 DNA sequence: TGTGCCAGCAGCTTGGGTAATAGCAATCAGCCCCAGCATTTT. As protein: CASSLGNSNQPQHF. The V gene is TRBV5-6, the J gene TRBJ1-5; D call uncertain. Deletions cut 0 bases from V and 0 bases from J, with 4 bases between. Looked up from germline, CDR1 is SGHDT and CDR2 is YYEEEE. This CDR3 contains 14 residues.

This clone was observed a few times. This chain joins TRBV15 and TRBJ2-1; D perhaps matches TRBD1 (6 bases). Trimming took 1 base from V and 6 from J, leaving 10 bases between them. This CDR3 region has 14 residues. In germline, CDR1 is LNHNV, CDR2 YYDKDF (reference sequence). The CDR3 protein is CATSRGQELNEQFF. DNA of the CDR3: TGTGCCACCAGCAGAGGACAGGAGCTCAATGAGCAGTTCTTC.

A word on this clone: Other DNA sequences in the sample encode the same CDR3. The V and J genes are TRBV5-1 and TRBJ1-2; D perhaps matches TRBD1 (5 bases). Trimming removed 0 bases at V and 3 bases at J, with 6 bases between. CDR1 and CDR2 (germline): SGHRS, YFSETQ. This CDR3 region has 13 residues. The CDR3 loop is CASSLAGDYGYTF. The CDR3 coding sequence is TGCGCCAGCAGCTTGGCGGGGGACTATGGCTACACCTTC. The full variable domain, completed using reference TRBV5-1 and TRBJ1-2, is KAGVTQTPRYLIKTRGQQVTLSCSPISGHRSVSWYQQTPGQGLQFLFEYFSETQRNKGNFPGRFSGRQFSNSRSEMNVSTLELGDSALYLCASSLAGDYGYTFGSGTRLTVV.